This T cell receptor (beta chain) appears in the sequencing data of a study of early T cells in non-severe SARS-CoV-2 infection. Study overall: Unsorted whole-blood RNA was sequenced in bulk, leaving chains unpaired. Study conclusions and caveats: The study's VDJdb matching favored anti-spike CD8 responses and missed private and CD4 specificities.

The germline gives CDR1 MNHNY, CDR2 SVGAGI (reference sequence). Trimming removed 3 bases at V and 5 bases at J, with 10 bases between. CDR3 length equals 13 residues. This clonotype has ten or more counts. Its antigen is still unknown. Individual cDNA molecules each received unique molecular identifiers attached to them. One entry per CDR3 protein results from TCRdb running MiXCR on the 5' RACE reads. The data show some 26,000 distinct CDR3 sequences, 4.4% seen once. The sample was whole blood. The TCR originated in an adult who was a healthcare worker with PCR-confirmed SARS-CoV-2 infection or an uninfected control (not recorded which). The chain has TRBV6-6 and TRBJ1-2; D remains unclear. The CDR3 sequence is CASSYDGTYGYTF. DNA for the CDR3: TGTGCCAGCAGTTATGACGGCACATATGGCTACACCTTC.